This T cell receptor beta chain emerged from a study of T cells in Graves' hyperthyroidism and ophthalmopathy. Ophthalmopathy cases met thresholds of Clinical Activity Score at least 3, NOSPECS grade at least 4 and duration under 3 months. Thyroid ultrasound and orbital computed tomography, with clinical symptoms and serum thyroxine and TRAb, informed diagnoses. TCR beta CDR3 region amplification was performed from RNA transcripts. In the first-round RT-PCR of the TCR CDR3, the HTBI primer set was used. In TCRdb, the multiplex PCR reads were re-called with MiXCR into one record per CDR3 protein. Among approximately 400,000 distinct CDR3 sequences listed, over 13% were seen once. The V and J ends lost 5 bases and 4 bases, in that order; junction bases with no gene match: 4. Germline CDR1 is LGHDT and CDR2 is YNNKEL (reference sequence). The CDR3 spans 15 residues.

The chain joins TRBV3-1 to TRBJ2-7; 14 bases align to TRBD2. This sequence was found in a man aged 50 or older with Graves' ophthalmopathy. Sequenced material: blood. CDR3 residues: CASSFRLAGGYEQYF. Written as DNA, the CDR3 is TGTGCCAGCAGCTTCAGACTAGCGGGAGGGTACGAGCAGTACTTC.